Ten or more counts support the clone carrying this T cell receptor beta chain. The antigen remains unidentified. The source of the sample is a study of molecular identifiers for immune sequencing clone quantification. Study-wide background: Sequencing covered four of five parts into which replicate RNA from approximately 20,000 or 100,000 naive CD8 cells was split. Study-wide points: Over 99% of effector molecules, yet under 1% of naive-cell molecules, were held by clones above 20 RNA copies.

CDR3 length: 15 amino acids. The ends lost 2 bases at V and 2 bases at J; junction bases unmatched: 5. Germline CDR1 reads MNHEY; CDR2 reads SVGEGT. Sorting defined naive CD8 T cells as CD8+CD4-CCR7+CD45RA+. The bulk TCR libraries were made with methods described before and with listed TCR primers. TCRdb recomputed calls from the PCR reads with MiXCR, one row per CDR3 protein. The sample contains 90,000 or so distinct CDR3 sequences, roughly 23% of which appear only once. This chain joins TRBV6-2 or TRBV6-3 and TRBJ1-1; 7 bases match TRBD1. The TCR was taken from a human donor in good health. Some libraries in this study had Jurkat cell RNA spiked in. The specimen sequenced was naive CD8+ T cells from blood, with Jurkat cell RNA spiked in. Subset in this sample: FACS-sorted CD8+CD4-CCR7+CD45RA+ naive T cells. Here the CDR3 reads CASSYPAGGNTEAFF. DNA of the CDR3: TGTGCCAGCAGTTACCCCGCAGGGGGTAACACTGAAGCTTTCTTT.